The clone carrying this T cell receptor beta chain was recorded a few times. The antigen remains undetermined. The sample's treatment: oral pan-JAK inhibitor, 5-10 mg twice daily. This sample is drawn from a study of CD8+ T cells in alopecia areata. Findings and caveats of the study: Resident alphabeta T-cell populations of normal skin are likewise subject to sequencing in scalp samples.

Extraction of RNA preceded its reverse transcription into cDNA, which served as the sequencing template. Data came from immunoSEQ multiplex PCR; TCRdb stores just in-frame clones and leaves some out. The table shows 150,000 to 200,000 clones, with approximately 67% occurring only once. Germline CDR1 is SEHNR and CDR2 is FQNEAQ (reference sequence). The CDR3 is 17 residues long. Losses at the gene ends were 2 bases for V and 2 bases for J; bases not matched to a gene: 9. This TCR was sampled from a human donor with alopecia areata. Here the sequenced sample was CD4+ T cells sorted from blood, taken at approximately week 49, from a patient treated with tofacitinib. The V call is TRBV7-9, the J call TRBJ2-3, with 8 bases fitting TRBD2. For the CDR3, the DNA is TGTGCCAGCAGCTTATGGATTGCGGGGGGCCTCACAGATACGCAGTATTTT. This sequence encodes CASSLWIAGGLTDTQYF.